This T cell receptor (beta chain) was identified in a study of shared T cell receptors in the human thymus. The CDR3 sequence is 15 residues long. Germline CDR1 and CDR2: MNHNS and SASEGT. The V and J ends lost 5 bases and 3 bases, in that order; junction bases with no gene match: 10. Measured with immunoSEQ multiplex PCR; TCRdb has only the in-frame clones, and not every one. The repertoire consists of 640,000 or so clones, with around 87% occurring once and the leading ten covering 0.0094%. Separately, the same data were catalogued under a study of human thymus T cells. Per that paper: Finnish infants who were healthy and having corrective surgery for congenital heart defects made up the donors. Thymus was obtained from resections taken during corrective heart surgery. Both thymic and peripheral blood repertoires showed apparently biased V and J usage. As related research reported, thymic repertoires overlapped highly among unrelated individuals.

The V and J genes are TRBV6-1 and TRBJ2-7, with 7 bases matching TRBD1. The sequence came from a boy in the first two years of life with a congenital heart defect. What was sequenced was thymocytes. The CDR3 DNA reads as TGTGCCAGCAGTATCCACCGGGACAGTAACTACGAGCAGTACTTC. The encoded protein is CASSIHRDSNYEQYF.